Listed here are 5 T cell receptor beta chains from one sample, sequenced in a study of OX40 agonist ivuxolimab in advanced cancers. Produced via immunoSEQ multiplex PCR; TCRdb's table is partial and in-frame only. The sample lists about 94,000 clones, about 90% seen once, with around 0.86% in the top ten. The sequenced sample was CD4+ or CD8+ T cells sorted from blood, obtained in a trial of the OX40 agonist ivuxolimab. The receptors shown here come from an adult with an advanced solid tumor such as melanoma, head and neck, liver or kidney cancer.

The chain has TRBV28 and TRBJ2-3; 8 bases align to TRBD1. Germline V gene lookup returns CDR1 MDHEN and CDR2 SYDVKM. The CDR3 runs to 18 residues. V trimming: 7 bases; J trimming: 4 bases; junction bases outside the gene matches: 19. CDR3 nucleotide sequence: TGTGCCAGCACCTTGGCACCACTCCAGACAGGGGCGGCAGATACGCAGTATTTT. Amino acid sequence: CASTLAPLQTGAADTQYF.

The chain carries TRBV6-4 and TRBJ2-7; 12 bases line up with TRBD2. This CDR3 spans 16 amino acids. V dropped 4 bases and J dropped 1; count of bases not matched to a gene: 5. Germline V gene sequence: CDR1 MRHNA, CDR2 SNTAGT. The CDR3 here is CASSGATSGRSYEQYF. The CDR3 DNA sequence: TGTGCCAGCAGTGGGGCCACTAGCGGGAGGTCCTACGAGCAGTACTTC.

The table lists this clone with a few counts. The V gene is TRBV18, the J gene TRBJ2-7; tentatively, D is TRBD1 (5 bases). CDR3 length equals 14 residues. The germline CDR1 and CDR2 sequences are KGHSH and LQKENI. The V gene lost 1 base and the J gene lost 6 bases, with 13 bases spanning the gap. The CDR3 sequence: CASSPQATGLEQYF. The CDR3 nucleotides read TGTGCCAGCTCACCACAGGCTACAGGCCTCGAGCAGTACTTC.

The gene calls are TRBV19 and TRBJ1-5, with D maybe TRBD1 (6 bases). The CDR3 is 15 amino acids. V lost 6 bases and J 1 base, leaving 13 bases between the germline ends. Germline assignment: CDR1 LNHDA and CDR2 SQIVND (reference sequence). CDR3 nucleotide sequence: TGTGCCAGTAGCCCCAGGGGACTAAGCAATCAGCCCCAGCATTTT. The encoded protein is CASSPRGLSNQPQHF.

This chain joins TRBV5-1 and TRBJ2-3; no definite D call. This CDR3 is 12 amino acids long. CDR1 and CDR2 from the germline V gene are SGHRS and YFSETQ. Between the trimmed V and J ends, which lost 2 bases and 6 bases, there was a span of 7 bases. Written as DNA, the CDR3 is TGCGCCAGCAGCTTTGGTGGGGATACGCAGTATTTT. Amino acid sequence: CASSFGGDTQYF.